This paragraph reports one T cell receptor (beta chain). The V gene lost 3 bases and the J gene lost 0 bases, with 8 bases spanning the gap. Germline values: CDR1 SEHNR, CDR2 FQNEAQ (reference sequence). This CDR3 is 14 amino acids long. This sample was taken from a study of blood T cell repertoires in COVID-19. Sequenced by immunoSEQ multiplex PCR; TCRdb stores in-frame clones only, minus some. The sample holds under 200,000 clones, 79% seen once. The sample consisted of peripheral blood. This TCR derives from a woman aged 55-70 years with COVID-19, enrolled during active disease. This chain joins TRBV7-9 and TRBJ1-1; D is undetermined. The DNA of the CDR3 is TGTGCCAGCAGCTTCTCTGTAATGAACACTGAAGCTTTCTTT. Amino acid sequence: CASSFSVMNTEAFF.